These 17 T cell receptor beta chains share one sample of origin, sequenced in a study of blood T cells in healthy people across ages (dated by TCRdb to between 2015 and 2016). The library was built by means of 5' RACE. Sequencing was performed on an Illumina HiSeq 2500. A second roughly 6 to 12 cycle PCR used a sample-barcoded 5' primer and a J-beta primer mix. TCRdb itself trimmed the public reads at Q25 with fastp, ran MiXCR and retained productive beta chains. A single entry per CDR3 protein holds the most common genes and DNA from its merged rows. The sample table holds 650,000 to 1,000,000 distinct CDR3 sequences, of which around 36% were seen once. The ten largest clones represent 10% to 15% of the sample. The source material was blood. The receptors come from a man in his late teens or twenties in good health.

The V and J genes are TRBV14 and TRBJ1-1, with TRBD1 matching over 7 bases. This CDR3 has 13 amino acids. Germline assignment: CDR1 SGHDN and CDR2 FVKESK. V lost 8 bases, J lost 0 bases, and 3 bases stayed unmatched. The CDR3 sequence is CASGTDLNTEAFF. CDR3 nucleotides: TGTGCCAGCGGGACAGATCTGAACACTGAAGCTTTCTTT.

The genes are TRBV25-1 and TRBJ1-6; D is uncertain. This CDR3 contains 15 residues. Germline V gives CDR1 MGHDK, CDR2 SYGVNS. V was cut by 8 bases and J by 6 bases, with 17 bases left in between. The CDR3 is CASGKTAGFNSPLHF. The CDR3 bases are TGTGCCAGCGGCAAGACGGCGGGGTTTAATTCACCCCTCCACTTT. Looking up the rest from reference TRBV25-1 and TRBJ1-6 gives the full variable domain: EADIYQTPRYLVIGTGKKITLECSQTMGHDKMYWYQQDPGMELHLIHYSYGVNSTEKGDLSSESTVSRIRTEHFPLTLESARPSHTSQYLCASGKTAGFNSPLHFGNGTRLTVT.

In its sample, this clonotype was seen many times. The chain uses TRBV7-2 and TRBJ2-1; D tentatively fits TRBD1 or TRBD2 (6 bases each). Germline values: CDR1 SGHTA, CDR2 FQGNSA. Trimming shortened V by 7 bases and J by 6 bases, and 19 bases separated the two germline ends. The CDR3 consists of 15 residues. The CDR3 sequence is CASTLTGGGINEQFF. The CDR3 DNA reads TGTGCCAGCACCTTGACAGGTGGAGGGATCAATGAGCAGTTCTTC.

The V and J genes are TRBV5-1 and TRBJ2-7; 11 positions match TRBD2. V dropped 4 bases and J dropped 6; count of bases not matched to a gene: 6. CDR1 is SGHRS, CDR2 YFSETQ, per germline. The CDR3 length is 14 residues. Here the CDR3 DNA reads TGCGCCAGCAGCCTAACTAGCGGGGGCGGCGAGCAGTACTTC. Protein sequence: CASSLTSGGGEQYF.

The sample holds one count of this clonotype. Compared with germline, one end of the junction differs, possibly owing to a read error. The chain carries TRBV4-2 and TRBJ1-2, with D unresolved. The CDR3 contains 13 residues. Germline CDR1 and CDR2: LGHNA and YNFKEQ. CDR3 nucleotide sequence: TGTGCCAGCAGCCAATTAGTAGGGAGAGGCTACATCTTC. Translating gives CASSQLVGRGYIF.

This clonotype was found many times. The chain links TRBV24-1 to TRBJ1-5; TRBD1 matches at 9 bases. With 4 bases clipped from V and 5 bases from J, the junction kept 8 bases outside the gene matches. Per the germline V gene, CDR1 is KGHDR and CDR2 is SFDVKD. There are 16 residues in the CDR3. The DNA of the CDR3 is TGTGCCACCAGTGACCCCGGGACAGGGACCGATCAGCCCCAGCATTTT. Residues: CATSDPGTGTDQPQHF.

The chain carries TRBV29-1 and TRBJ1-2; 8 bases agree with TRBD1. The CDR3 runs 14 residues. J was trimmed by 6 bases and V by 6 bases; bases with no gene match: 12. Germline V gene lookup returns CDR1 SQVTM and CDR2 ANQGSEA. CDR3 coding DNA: TGCAGCGTCCGCCGACAGGGGTCTTTTGATGGCTACACCTTC. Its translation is CSVRRQGSFDGYTF.

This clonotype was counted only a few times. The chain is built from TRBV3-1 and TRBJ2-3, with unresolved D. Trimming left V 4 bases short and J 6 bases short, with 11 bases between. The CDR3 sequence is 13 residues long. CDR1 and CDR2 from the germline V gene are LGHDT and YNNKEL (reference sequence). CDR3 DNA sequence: TGTGCCAGCAGCCCTGCTCTCAGTGATACGCAGTATTTT. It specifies CASSPALSDTQYF.

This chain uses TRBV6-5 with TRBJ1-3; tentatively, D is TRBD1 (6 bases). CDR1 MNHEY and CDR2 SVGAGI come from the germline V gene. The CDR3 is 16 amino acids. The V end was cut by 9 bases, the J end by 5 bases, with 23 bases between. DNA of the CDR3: TGTGCCAGACCGAGGAGGGGGACGGAGAGGAGAAACACCATATATTTT. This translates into CARPRRGTERRNTIYF.

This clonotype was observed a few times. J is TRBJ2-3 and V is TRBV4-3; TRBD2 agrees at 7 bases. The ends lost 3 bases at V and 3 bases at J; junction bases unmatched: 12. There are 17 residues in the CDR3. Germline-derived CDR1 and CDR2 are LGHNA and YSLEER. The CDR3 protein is CASSHSKRGVGTDTQYF. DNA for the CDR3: TGCGCCAGCAGCCACTCTAAGCGGGGCGTCGGTACAGATACGCAGTATTTT.

As DNA, the CDR3 is TGTGCCAGCAGGGGGGAGGATCAGCCCCAGCATTTT. Translating gives CASRGEDQPQHF. The rearrangement joins TRBV5-8 to TRBJ1-5, with D tentatively TRBD1 (5 bases). Trimming left V 5 bases short and J 5 bases short, with 8 bases between. Per germline, CDR1 SGHTS and CDR2 YDEGEE. This CDR3 is 12 amino acids long.

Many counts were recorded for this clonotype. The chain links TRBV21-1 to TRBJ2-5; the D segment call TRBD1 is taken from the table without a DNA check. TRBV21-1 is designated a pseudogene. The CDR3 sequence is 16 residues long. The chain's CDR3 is CASSNPGTPSDETQYF. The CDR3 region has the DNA TGTGCCAGCAGCAACCCCGGGACCCCCTCGGACGAGACCCAGTACTTC.

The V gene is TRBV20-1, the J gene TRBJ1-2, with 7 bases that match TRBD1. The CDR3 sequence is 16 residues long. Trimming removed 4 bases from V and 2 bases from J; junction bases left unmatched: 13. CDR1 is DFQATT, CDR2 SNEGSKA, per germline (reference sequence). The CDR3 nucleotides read TGCAGTGCTAACTCCGACTCAACAGGGGAGAACTATGGCTACACCTTC. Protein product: CSANSDSTGENYGYTF.

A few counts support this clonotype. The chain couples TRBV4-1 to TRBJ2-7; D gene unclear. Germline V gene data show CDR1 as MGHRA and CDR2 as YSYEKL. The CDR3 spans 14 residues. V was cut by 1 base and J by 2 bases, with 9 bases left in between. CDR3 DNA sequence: TGCGCCAGCAGCCAAGTCGGCGGAGCCTACGAGCAGTACTTC. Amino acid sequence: CASSQVGGAYEQYF.

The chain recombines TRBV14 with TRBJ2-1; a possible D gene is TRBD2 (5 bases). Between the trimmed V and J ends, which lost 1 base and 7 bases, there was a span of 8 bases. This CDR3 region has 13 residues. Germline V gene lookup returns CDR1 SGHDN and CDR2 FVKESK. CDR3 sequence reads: CASSQASGNEQFF. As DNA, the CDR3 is TGTGCCAGCAGCCAAGCGTCGGGGAATGAGCAGTTCTTC.

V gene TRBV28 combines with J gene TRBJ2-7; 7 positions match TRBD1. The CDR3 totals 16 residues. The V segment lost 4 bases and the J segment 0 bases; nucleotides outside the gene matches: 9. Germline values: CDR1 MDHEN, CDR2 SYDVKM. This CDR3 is CASSSSGTALSYEQYF. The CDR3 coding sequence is TGTGCCAGCAGTTCCTCCGGGACAGCTCTCTCCTACGAGCAGTACTTC.

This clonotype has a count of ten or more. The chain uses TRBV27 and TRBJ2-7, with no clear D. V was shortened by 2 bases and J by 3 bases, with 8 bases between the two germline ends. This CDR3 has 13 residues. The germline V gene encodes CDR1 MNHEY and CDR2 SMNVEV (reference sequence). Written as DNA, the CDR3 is TGTGCCAGCAGTTTAGTGGGTCTCTACGAGCAGTACTTC. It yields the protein CASSLVGLYEQYF.